This is a list of T cell receptor beta chains from one sample in a study of graft-versus-host responses after intestinal transplantation. For these TCRs, the target antigens are not known. The protocol was immunoSEQ multiplex PCR, while the TCRdb copy is restricted to in-frame clones and leaves out a portion. The data contain over 65,000 clones, more than 85% of them singletons. This specimen was unstimulated CD8+ T cells sorted from spleen or lymph node cells, taken before transplant. These receptor sequences come from a human donor who was the organ donor for an intestinal transplant. Each CDR3 is given without its conserved first and last residue. D genes are given only for firm matches.

NA	TRBJ1-3	TRBV4-1	ASSPTGFVFGNTIY
NA	TRBJ2-7	TRBV4-1	ASSQVKGNYEQY
NA	TRBJ1-4	TRBV2	AIIPEFNEKLF
TRBD1	TRBJ2-7	TRBV19	ASSISGQGAREQY
TRBD1	TRBJ1-1	TRBV7-9	ASSTSPDRGTEAF
NA	TRBJ1-1	TRBV19	ASSMGQGAHEAF
NA	TRBJ2-7	TRBV6-5	ASTFGDEQY
NA	TRBJ2-7	TRBV6-5	ASTPSDLYEQY
TRBD2	TRBJ2-5	TRBV2	ASSISGGAGETQY
TRBD1	TRBJ2-7	TRBV19	ASSLGTGVTDEQY
NA	TRBJ1-1	TRBV7-6	ASSLYDNTEAF
NA	TRBJ2-3	TRBV6-5	ASSEWSNPDTQY
NA	TRBJ2-1	TRBV11-2	ASSLGTEDFNEQF
NA	TRBJ2-3	TRBV6-1	ASSEYEGSDTQY